This TCR beta chain came from a study of CD8 T cells in ankylosing spondylitis. Notes on the study in general: Earlier literature documents some of the motif variants in reactive arthritis synovial fluid and blood. A CD8+ phenotype characterized the disease-linked clones, which were relatively rare in peripheral blood. Clones linked to disease were reported to show significant enrichment in matched ankylosing spondylitis synovial fluid. A motif in TCR beta, a set of under 10 highly homologous variants, appeared characteristic of ankylosing spondylitis blood.

Losses at the gene ends were 1 base for V and 2 bases for J; bases not matched to a gene: 9. The CDR3 totals 19 residues. TCRdb reanalysed the 5' RACE reads using MiXCR and keeps one entry per CDR3 protein. This table has about 220,000 distinct CDR3 sequences, about 6.7% appearing once. With respect to this clonotype: Its specificity is not known.

This receptor was taken from a male donor with ankylosing spondylitis. The genes are TRBV12-3 or TRBV12-4 and TRBJ2-2, with TRBD2 matching 11 bases. The material sequenced was blood, either unsorted or a sorted T cell fraction (not recorded which). The CDR3 loop is CASSLGALAGGPNTGELFF. DNA for the CDR3: TGTGCCAGCAGTTTAGGAGCCCTAGCGGGGGGTCCCAACACCGGGGAGCTGTTTTTT.